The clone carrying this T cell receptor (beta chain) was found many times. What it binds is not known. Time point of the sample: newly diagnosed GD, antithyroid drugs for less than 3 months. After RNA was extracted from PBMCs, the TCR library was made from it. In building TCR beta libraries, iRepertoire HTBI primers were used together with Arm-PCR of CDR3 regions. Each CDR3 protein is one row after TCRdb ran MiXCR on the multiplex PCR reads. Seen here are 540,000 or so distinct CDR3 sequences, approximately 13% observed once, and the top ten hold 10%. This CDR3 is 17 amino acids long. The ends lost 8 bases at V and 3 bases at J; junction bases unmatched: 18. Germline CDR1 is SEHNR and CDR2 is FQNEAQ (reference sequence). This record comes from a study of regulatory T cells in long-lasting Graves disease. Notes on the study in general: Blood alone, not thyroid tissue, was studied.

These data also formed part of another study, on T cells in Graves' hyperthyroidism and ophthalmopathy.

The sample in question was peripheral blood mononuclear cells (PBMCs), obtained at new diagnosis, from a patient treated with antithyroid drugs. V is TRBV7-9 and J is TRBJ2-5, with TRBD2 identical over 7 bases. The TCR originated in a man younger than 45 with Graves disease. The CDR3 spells CASRPGLGGRGEETQYF. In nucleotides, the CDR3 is TGTGCCAGCCGCCCTGGGCTCGGCGGGAGAGGAGAAGAGACCCAGTACTTC.